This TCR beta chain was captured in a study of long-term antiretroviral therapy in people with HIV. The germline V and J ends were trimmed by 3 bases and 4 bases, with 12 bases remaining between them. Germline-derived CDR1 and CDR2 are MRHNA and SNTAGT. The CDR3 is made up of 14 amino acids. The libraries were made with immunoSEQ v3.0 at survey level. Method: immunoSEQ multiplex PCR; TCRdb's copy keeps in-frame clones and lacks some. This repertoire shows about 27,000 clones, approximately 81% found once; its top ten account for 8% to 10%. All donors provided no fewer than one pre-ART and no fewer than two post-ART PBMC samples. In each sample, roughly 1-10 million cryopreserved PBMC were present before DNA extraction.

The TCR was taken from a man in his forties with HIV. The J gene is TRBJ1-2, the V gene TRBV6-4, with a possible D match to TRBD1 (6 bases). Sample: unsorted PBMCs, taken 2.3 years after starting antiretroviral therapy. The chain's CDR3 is CASSDAGTTYGYTF. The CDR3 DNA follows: TGTGCCAGCAGTGATGCCGGGACAACCTATGGCTACACCTTC.